The rows below give T cell receptor beta chains drawn from one sample of a study of cytomegalovirus exposure and HLA in healthy donors. Assay: immunoSEQ multiplex PCR; the TCRdb copy retains only in-frame clones and omits some. Of about 150,000 clones detected, roughly 80% appear once; the ten largest clones hold about 2.2%. The sample comprised PBMCs. Source of these receptors: a male donor in good health and CMV-seronegative. Both conserved end residues are trimmed from each CDR3. A D gene is named only where the DNA matches it firmly.

D gene: TRBD2
CDR3 length: 12
V gene: TRBV9
CDR3 protein: ASSAAGGRETQY

D gene: -
CDR3 length: 10
V gene: TRBV5-1
CDR3 protein: ASSSQNNEQF

D gene: TRBD1
CDR3 length: 14
V gene: TRBV5-1
CDR3 protein: ASSPSGTGGTYGYT

D gene: -
CDR3 length: 9
V gene: TRBV10-3
CDR3 protein: AINSFYGYT

D gene: -
CDR3 length: 14
V gene: TRBV7-8
CDR3 protein: ASSRGVGGYNSPLH

D gene: TRBD2
CDR3 length: 16
V gene: TRBV6-1
CDR3 protein: ASSELTSGWSSYNEQF

D gene: TRBD2
CDR3 length: 16
V gene: TRBV10-3
CDR3 protein: AISEAGLAGGSSYEQY

D gene: -
CDR3 length: 11
V gene: TRBV7-9
CDR3 protein: ATRGPRGNEQY

D gene: TRBD1
CDR3 length: 12
V gene: TRBV29-1
CDR3 protein: SVAIGTGRTEAF

D gene: -
CDR3 length: 14
V gene: TRBV30
CDR3 protein: AWSVHPKPRAYEQY

D gene: TRBD2
CDR3 length: 14
V gene: TRBV6-5
CDR3 protein: ASSFLRSGGAFEQF

D gene: -
CDR3 length: 11
V gene: TRBV5-4
CDR3 protein: ASRPDSYNEQF

D gene: -
CDR3 length: 13
V gene: TRBV9
CDR3 protein: ASSVGGVSNQPQH

D gene: TRBD2
CDR3 length: 13
V gene: TRBV30
CDR3 protein: AHAFGGGSYNEQF

D gene: -
CDR3 length: 14
V gene: TRBV9
CDR3 protein: ASSVAGGQHQETQY

D gene: TRBD2
CDR3 length: 18
V gene: TRBV6-1
CDR3 protein: ASIERAGGPLRINTGELF

D gene: -
CDR3 length: 15
V gene: TRBV29-1
CDR3 protein: SVVSREAGWSNYGYT

D gene: TRBD1
CDR3 length: 13
V gene: TRBV19
CDR3 protein: ASSAIRQGTGEAF

D gene: TRBD1
CDR3 length: 15
V gene: TRBV5-6
CDR3 protein: ASSPGIARGFTDTQY

D gene: -
CDR3 length: 11
V gene: TRBV2
CDR3 protein: ASAQGGNQPQH

D gene: -
CDR3 length: 13
V gene: TRBV6-1
CDR3 protein: ASSELWGVGQPQH

D gene: TRBD1
CDR3 length: 12
V gene: TRBV6-5
CDR3 protein: ASSSRGAVEKLF

D gene: -
CDR3 length: 13
V gene: TRBV6-5
CDR3 protein: ASSSLQDTYNEQF

D gene: TRBD1
CDR3 length: 15
V gene: TRBV4-1
CDR3 protein: ASSRQQDRGRNSPLH

D gene: -
CDR3 length: 11
V gene: TRBV6-4
CDR3 protein: ASSAGSTDTQY

D gene: -
CDR3 length: 14
V gene: TRBV27
CDR3 protein: ASSSDTIGVYNEQF

D gene: TRBD1
CDR3 length: 13
V gene: TRBV10-3
CDR3 protein: AIREGQGNNQPQH

D gene: -
CDR3 length: 13
V gene: TRBV5-5
CDR3 protein: ASSLVVRVSYEQY